There are a few counts of the clone carrying this TCR beta chain. Its antigen is not identified. Patients underwent thyroid surgery, and none had received any treatment before it. The data are from a study of metastatic and nonmetastatic thyroid tumors. On the study more broadly: For malignant and benign thyroid patients, tumor or nodule tissue and blood were the sources whose repertoires were compared. Study-wide results and limits: Reportedly, malignant thyroid tumors had significantly higher TCR beta diversity than benign nodules, in blood and tumor.

Source study methods: CDR3 was compared across clinicopathological groups, and the resulting differences were used to build a distant-metastasis classifier for papillary thyroid cancer. TCRdb called clones again from the PCR reads with MiXCR. TCRdb's processing, not the authors' own work, is the source of the V and J calls. The table includes nearly 5,000 clones, around 28% detected once. Material: adjacent normal tissue. The TCR was taken from a female donor with papillary thyroid cancer or a benign thyroid nodule (not recorded which). Some clones in this sample may be carry-over from other donors' samples.

The CDR3 DNA reads TGTGCCAGCAGCCAAGTGGAGGGCTCACTAGTAGCTTTCTTT. The encoded protein is CASSQVEGSLVAFF. The chain joins TRBV12-3 or TRBV12-4 to TRBJ1-1; D remains ambiguous. Trimming cost V 6 bases and J 10 bases, with 21 bases left between them. CDR3 length: 14 amino acids.